A single sample gave rise to the 11 T cell receptor beta chains below, sequenced in a study of T cell repertoires in cytomegalovirus infection. TCRdb redid the calling of the reads with MiXCR, one entry per CDR3 protein. The sample includes around 490,000 distinct CDR3 sequences, approximately 26% of them seen just once. Source material: PBMCs. The receptors shown here come from a human donor in good health (CMV status not recorded). Some clones in this sample may be carry-over from other donors' samples.

This clonotype was recorded a few times. The chain links TRBV12-3 or TRBV12-4 to TRBJ2-5; no reliable D call. Trimming cost V 2 bases and J 4 bases, with 11 bases left between them. This CDR3 is 14 amino acids long. The CDR3 protein is CASSLLARRETQYF. CDR3 bases: TGTGCCAGCAGTTTACTCGCGAGGCGAGAGACCCAGTACTTC.

The chain recombines TRBV12-3 or TRBV12-4 with TRBJ1-6, with TRBD1 as a possible D gene (5 bases). With 3 bases removed from V and 12 bases from J, the gap between germline ends came to 12 bases. The CDR3 length is 13 residues. CDR3 in DNA: TGTGCCAGCAGTTTCAGGGACGGTGGACCCCTCCACTTT. Translated, it gives CASSFRDGGPLHF.

The genes are TRBV11-2 and TRBJ2-1; possible D gene TRBD2, 6 bases. Germline V gene lookup returns CDR1 SGHAT and CDR2 FQNNGV. The CDR3 has 13 residues. V was trimmed by 5 bases and J by 10 bases, leaving 15 bases between them. DNA of the CDR3: TGTGCCAGCAGCCCCCCTGGGACTCCGGAGCAGTTCTTC. It codes for CASSPPGTPEQFF.

This clonotype has only a few counts. The chain recombines TRBV20-1 with TRBJ1-1; maybe TRBD1 (5 bases). V gave up 4 bases and J gave up 8 bases, with 17 bases separating them. The CDR3 has 13 amino acids. Germline CDR1 is DFQATT and CDR2 is SNEGSKA (reference sequence). The CDR3 DNA reads as TGCAGTGCTATTACGGTCCCCCGACAGGAAGCTTTCTTT. Its protein is CSAITVPRQEAFF.

CDR3 loop: CASSSTGTIIYNEQFF. DNA for the CDR3: TGTGCCAGCAGCTCCACCGGGACGATAATATACAATGAGCAGTTCTTC. The chain couples TRBV5-4 to TRBJ2-1; D possibly uses TRBD1 or TRBD2 (5 bases each). Germline CDR1 and CDR2: SGHNT and YYREEE (reference sequence). The CDR3 sequence is 16 residues long. V lost 3 bases and J lost 4, with 17 bases in between.

This clonotype has a handful of counts. CDR3 nucleotide sequence: TGTGCCAGCAGCTTAACCAAGGACAGGGAAGGCAATCAGCCCCAGCATTTT. Translated, it gives CASSLTKDREGNQPQHF. This chain connects TRBV7-9 to TRBJ1-5; 8 positions match TRBD1. J was trimmed by 2 bases and V by 2 bases; bases with no gene match: 8. Germline CDR1 SEHNR, CDR2 FQNEAQ (reference sequence). This CDR3 is 17 amino acids long.

In this sample, this clonotype turned up once. The chain recombines TRBV20-1 with TRBJ2-1; 10 positions match TRBD2. V shed 2 bases, J shed 4 bases, and the junction held 2 bases outside the gene matches. The CDR3 is 14 amino acids. Germline V CDR1 and CDR2: DFQATT, SNEGSKA (reference sequence). The CDR3 nucleotides read TGCAGTGCTAGAAGGACTAGCGGTTACAATGAGCAGTTCTTC. Protein: CSARRTSGYNEQFF.

This clonotype occurred a few times. V is TRBV6-2 or TRBV6-3 and J is TRBJ2-3, with no clear D. Trimming took 3 bases from V and 4 from J, leaving 8 bases between them. This CDR3 spans 13 amino acids. Germline V lookup: CDR1 MNHEY, CDR2 SVGEGT. This CDR3 is CASSYARADTQYF. The DNA of the CDR3 is TGTGCCAGCAGTTATGCTCGGGCAGATACGCAGTATTTT.

In its sample, this clonotype was seen a few times. J is TRBJ1-1 and V is TRBV6-5; TRBD1 matches at 7 bases. The CDR3 contains 15 residues. Germline V gives CDR1 MNHEY, CDR2 SVGAGI. V was clipped by 2 bases and J by 7 bases; unmatched bases: 10. Here the CDR3 DNA reads TGTGCCAGCAGTTACGGACAGGCGCCTAGAAGTGAAGCTTTCTTT. This encodes CASSYGQAPRSEAFF.

V is TRBV12-3 or TRBV12-4 and J is TRBJ1-2, with 7 bases identical to TRBD1. V trimming: 7 bases; J trimming: 7 bases; junction bases outside the gene matches: 9. The CDR3 runs 13 residues. CDR3 coding DNA: TGTGCCAGCACCACAGGACAGGCGAGTGGCTACACCTTC. It encodes CASTTGQASGYTF.

The chain couples TRBV7-8 to TRBJ2-5, with TRBD2 as a possible D gene (6 bases). Looked up from germline, CDR1 is SGHVS and CDR2 is FQNEAQ. CDR3 length equals 17 residues. Trimming left V 2 bases short and J 5 bases short, with 21 bases between. This CDR3 is CASSLPEGRLVWETQYF. The CDR3 bases are TGTGCCAGCAGCTTACCCGAAGGGAGACTAGTTTGGGAGACCCAGTACTTC.